The 29 T cell receptor beta chains below come from one sample, sequenced in a study of control samples from healthy donors and cancer patients. Some clones are missing from TCRdb's copy, which holds only in-frame ones; the method was immunoSEQ multiplex PCR. The table records about 120,000 clones, under 95% of them present only once. The sample taken for sequencing was PBMCs. The origin of the receptors is a man in his fifties with head and neck cancer.

This clone was found a few times. V gene TRBV4-1 combines with J gene TRBJ1-2, with 12 nucleotides matching TRBD1. Germline trimming cut 5 bases from V and 8 bases from J; bases unmatched to any gene: 15. The CDR3 is made up of 17 amino acids. Germline V gene lookup returns CDR1 MGHRA and CDR2 YSYEKL. The CDR3 reads CASSLTSGTGGAWGYTF. DNA of the CDR3: TGCGCCAGCAGCTTAACATCCGGGACAGGGGGCGCGTGGGGCTACACCTTC.

The chain is built from TRBV7-2 and TRBJ2-3; 9 nucleotides align to TRBD2. Trimming removed 0 bases from V and 1 base from J; junction bases left unmatched: 17. This CDR3 region has 21 residues. CDR1 is SGHTA and CDR2 is FQGNSA in the germline V gene. The CDR3 DNA reads TGTGCCAGCAGCTTAGCGCTTAAGGTCGCGGCGGGGGGGCCCGGCACAGATACGCAGTATTTT. As protein: CASSLALKVAAGGPGTDTQYF. Filled out from reference TRBV7-2 and TRBJ2-3, the complete variable domain reads GAGVSQSPSNKVTEKGKDVELRCDPISGHTALYWYRQSLGQGLEFLIYFQGNSAPDKSGLPSDRFSAERTGGSVSTLTIQRTQQEDSAVYLCASSLALKVAAGGPGTDTQYFGPGTRLTVL.

The rearrangement joins TRBV30 to TRBJ2-3; perhaps TRBD1 as D (6 bases). CDR3 size: 16 residues. Trimming removed 3 bases at V and 0 bases at J, with 16 bases between. Germline loops: CDR1 GTSNPN, CDR2 SVGIG (reference sequence). The chain's CDR3 is CAWRAVRDRSTDTQYF. DNA for the CDR3: TGTGCCTGGAGGGCTGTCCGAGACAGGAGCACAGATACGCAGTATTTT.

This clone was observed a handful of times. The chain carries TRBV2 and TRBJ1-6, with D possibly matching TRBD1 (5 bases). Germline lookup yields CDR1 SNHLY and CDR2 FYNNEI. This CDR3 region has 18 residues. V shed 0 bases and J shed 7 bases, with 19 bases lying between them. The CDR3 nucleotides read TGTGCCAGCAGTGAAGCCTCTCGCCCCGGGACCCGAAATTCACCCCTCCACTTT. Amino acids: CASSEASRPGTRNSPLHF.

This sequence joins TRBV29-1 and TRBJ1-5; TRBD1 aligns across 10 bases. Germline V lookup: CDR1 SQVTM, CDR2 ANQGSEA. CDR3 length: 15 residues. V dropped 6 bases and J dropped 7; count of bases not matched to a gene: 12. The CDR3 loop is CSVVVTGGADQPQHF. The CDR3 DNA sequence: TGCAGCGTGGTAGTGACAGGGGGCGCGGACCAGCCCCAGCATTTT.

The J gene is TRBJ1-6, the V gene TRBV2; D is ambiguous. Germline V CDR1 and CDR2: SNHLY, FYNNEI. V lost 7 bases to trimming and J lost 4 bases, with 14 bases between them. The CDR3 has 15 residues. CDR3 amino acids: CASKKGQSYNSPLHF. The CDR3 nucleotides read TGTGCCAGCAAGAAGGGTCAGAGTTATAATTCACCCCTCCACTTT.

This clone has just one count. The chain employs TRBV4-2 and TRBJ2-1; 8 positions match TRBD1. Per the germline V gene, CDR1 is LGHNA and CDR2 is YNFKEQ. The CDR3 consists of 15 residues. V shed 4 bases, J shed 5 bases, and the junction held 7 bases outside the gene matches. In DNA form, the CDR3 reads TGTGCCAGCAGCCGCGGGACAGGCCGAAACAATGAGCAGTTCTTC. Translated, it gives CASSRGTGRNNEQFF.

This chain connects TRBV6-6 to TRBJ1-5, with TRBD1 matching over 10 bases. CDR1 and CDR2 (germline): MNHNY, SVGAGI (reference sequence). CDR3 length: 18 residues. The junction had 13 bases not matched to a gene; V was cut back by 6 bases and J by 2 bases. The CDR3 nucleotides read TGTGCCAGCAGCCGACCGGGGACAGGGGAAGTTCGCAATCAGCCCCAGCATTTT. Translated, it gives CASSRPGTGEVRNQPQHF.

V usage is TRBV4-3 and J usage is TRBJ2-7; tentatively, D is TRBD1 or TRBD2 (5 bases each). The germline CDR1 and CDR2 sequences are LGHNA and YSLEER. The CDR3 runs 15 residues. V lost 0 bases and J lost 6, with 15 bases in between. This CDR3 reads CASSQDFQGSAEQYF. Here the CDR3 DNA reads TGCGCCAGCAGCCAAGATTTCCAGGGTAGCGCCGAGCAGTACTTC.

This clone was seen only once. V is TRBV3-1 (or the pseudogene TRBV3-2) and J is TRBJ2-1, with D perhaps TRBD2 (6 bases). The ends were cut back, 3 bases at V and 15 bases at J, with 15 bases in the middle. In germline, CDR1 is LGHDT, CDR2 YNNKEL (reference sequence). This CDR3 region has 12 residues. CDR3 amino acids: CASSQVTSPLFF. The CDR3 DNA reads TGTGCCAGCAGCCAGGTGACTAGTCCCTTGTTCTTC.

The chain couples TRBV5-6 to TRBJ2-1; the D gene is possibly TRBD1 (5 bases). Germline loops: CDR1 SGHDT, CDR2 YYEEEE. The CDR3 totals 15 residues. Trimming cost V 1 base and J 6 bases, with 14 bases left between them. This CDR3 reads CASSLIRAKGNEQFF. The CDR3 region has the DNA TGTGCCAGCAGCTTGATCAGGGCCAAGGGCAATGAGCAGTTCTTC.

The rearrangement links TRBV6-1 to TRBJ1-2, with D hard to call. This CDR3 region has 15 residues. Germline lookup yields CDR1 MNHNS and CDR2 SASEGT. V dropped 2 bases and J dropped 4 bases, with 14 bases sitting between them. CDR3 in amino acids: CASSESRTDLYGYTF. The CDR3 bases are TGTGCCAGCAGTGAATCCAGAACCGATCTCTATGGCTACACCTTC.

This rearrangement joins TRBV7-8 to TRBJ1-5, with D perhaps TRBD1 (5 bases). Trimming took 5 bases from V and 4 from J, leaving 18 bases between them. CDR1 is SGHVS, CDR2 FQNEAQ, per germline. The CDR3 contains 16 residues. Here the CDR3 DNA reads TGTGCCAGCAGCCCCCAAGCGGGGGTAGGAAATCAGCCCCAGCATTTT. This translates into CASSPQAGVGNQPQHF.

CDR3 region: CASSVRRGEADEKLFF. The CDR3 DNA follows: TGCGCCAGCAGTGTTCGCAGGGGGGAGGCGGATGAAAAACTGTTTTTT. The chain links TRBV10-2 to TRBJ1-4, with 7 positions matching TRBD1. The V segment lost 4 bases and the J segment 6 bases; nucleotides outside the gene matches: 11. Germline loops: CDR1 WSHSY, CDR2 SAAADI. This CDR3 comprises 16 residues.

V is TRBV4-2 and J is TRBJ1-1; possible D gene TRBD1, 6 bases. CDR1 is LGHNA and CDR2 is YNFKEQ in the germline V gene. Trimming removed 5 bases at V and 6 bases at J, with 22 bases between. The CDR3 sequence is 16 residues long. CDR3 in amino acids: CASSTNQGKDLPEAFF. The CDR3 DNA sequence: TGTGCCAGCAGCACCAATCAGGGGAAAGATTTGCCTGAAGCTTTCTTT.

The chain uses TRBV6-5 and TRBJ1-6; D ambiguous. CDR3 length: 14 residues. V gave up 6 bases and J gave up 8 bases, with 14 bases separating them. Germline CDR1 MNHEY, CDR2 SVGAGI. CDR3 sequence reads: CASRPWPKDSPLHF. The CDR3 DNA is TGTGCCAGCAGACCTTGGCCGAAGGATTCACCCCTCCACTTT.

V and J are TRBV20-1 and TRBJ2-3, with D unclear. The V end was cut by 3 bases, the J end by 2 bases, with 3 bases between. This CDR3 has 11 residues. In germline, CDR1 is DFQATT, CDR2 SNEGSKA (reference sequence). In DNA, the CDR3 is TGCAGTGCTAGGAACACAGATACGCAGTATTTT. It encodes CSARNTDTQYF.

The V and J genes are TRBV19 and TRBJ2-1; 8 bases map to TRBD2. CDR3 length equals 16 residues. The junction had 5 bases not matched to a gene; V was cut back by 4 bases and J by 0 bases. Germline CDR1 is LNHDA and CDR2 is SQIVND (reference sequence). CDR3 nucleotide sequence: TGTGCCAGTAGTAGCGGCGGGGGGAGCTCCTACAATGAGCAGTTCTTC. This encodes CASSSGGGSSYNEQFF.

The V gene is TRBV2, the J gene TRBJ1-5; 8 nucleotides align to TRBD1. The CDR3 consists of 12 residues. CDR1 is SNHLY, CDR2 FYNNEI, per germline. V trimming: 3 bases; J trimming: 9 bases; junction bases outside the gene matches: 1. The DNA for the CDR3 is TGTGCCAGCAGTGACAGGGGGCGGCCCCAGCATTTT. Translated, it gives CASSDRGRPQHF.

This chain uses TRBV6-4 with TRBJ2-7; D is ambiguous. This CDR3 region has 11 residues. Germline loops: CDR1 MRHNA, CDR2 SNTAGT. The V and J ends lost 11 bases and 4 bases respectively, with 12 bases between them. CDR3 DNA sequence: TGTGCCTTACGACCCCCTTACGAGCAGTACTTC. This encodes CALRPPYEQYF.

This clone showed up just once. In nucleotides, the CDR3 is TGCGCCAGCAGCCAAGGCCGACTAGCGGGCCTTCGTGGGGAGCTGTTTTTT. Translated: CASSQGRLAGLRGELFF. This rearrangement joins TRBV4-3 to TRBJ2-2, with 10 bases lining up with TRBD2. CDR3 length equals 17 residues. Germline loops: CDR1 LGHNA, CDR2 YSLEER. The V gene end was trimmed by 1 base and the J gene end by 8 bases; junction bases not matched to a gene: 10.

The chain employs TRBV27 and TRBJ1-6; D remains unclear. Trimming left V 1 base short and J 8 bases short, with 15 bases between. Germline loops: CDR1 MNHEY, CDR2 SMNVEV (reference sequence). CDR3 length equals 16 residues. The CDR3 DNA is TGTGCCAGCAGTTTATGGGTGGACCGCCGCGATTCACCCCTCCACTTT. This sequence encodes CASSLWVDRRDSPLHF.

The chain joins TRBV7-9 to TRBJ1-2; 9 bases fit TRBD1. V was pared by 8 bases and J by 7 bases, with 11 bases of the junction left unmatched. Germline-derived CDR1 and CDR2 are SEHNR and FQNEAQ (reference sequence). The CDR3 runs 14 residues. The CDR3 region is CASRKTGGLLGYTF. Here the CDR3 DNA reads TGTGCCAGCCGTAAAACAGGGGGCTTGCTTGGCTACACCTTC.

The chain carries TRBV7-2 and TRBJ1-6; 7 bases fit TRBD1. Per germline, CDR1 SGHTA and CDR2 FQGNSA. V trimming: 5 bases; J trimming: 8 bases; junction bases outside the gene matches: 6. The CDR3 spans 14 residues. The CDR3 DNA reads as TGTGCCAGCAGCCCCAGGGGGACGGATTCACCCCTCCACTTT. Translating it yields CASSPRGTDSPLHF.

The chain is built from TRBV30 and TRBJ1-6; tentative D call: TRBD1 (6 bases). The V gene's germline CDR1 is GTSNPN and CDR2 SVGIG (reference sequence). Trimming removed 3 bases at V and 5 bases at J, with 8 bases between. This CDR3 is built from 13 residues. This CDR3 is CAWRGDNNSPLHF. DNA for the CDR3: TGTGCCTGGAGGGGGGACAATAATTCACCCCTCCACTTT. The full variable domain, with the rest looked up from reference TRBV30 and TRBJ1-6, is SQTIHQWPATLVQPVGSPLSLECTVEGTSNPNLYWYRQAAGRGLQLLFYSVGIGQISSEVPQNLSASRPQDRQFILSSKKLLLSDSGFYLCAWRGDNNSPLHFGNGTRLTVT.

The J gene is TRBJ2-4, the V gene TRBV6-2 or TRBV6-3; D possibly uses TRBD1 or TRBD2 (5 bases each). This CDR3 is 18 amino acids long. V lost 4 bases and J 0 bases, leaving 19 bases between the germline ends. The germline V gene has CDR1 MNHEY and CDR2 SVGEGT. CDR3 nucleotide sequence: TGTGCCAGCAGTTCGCTCGCCCGGGGCAGGTTAGCCAAAAACATTCAGTACTTC. Translated: CASSSLARGRLAKNIQYF.

DNA of the CDR3: TGTGCCAGCAGCTTAGGACTAGCGACCTACAATGAGCAGTTCTTC. It yields the protein CASSLGLATYNEQFF. J is TRBJ2-1 and V is TRBV7-8; 8 bases line up with TRBD2. Trimming at V came to 1 base and at J to 2 bases, leaving 1 base not matched to a gene. Germline CDR1 reads SGHVS; CDR2 reads FQNEAQ. The CDR3 length is 15 residues.

CDR3 coding DNA: TGTGCCAGCAGGTTTGGACTAGCGGATTCCACAGATACGCAGTATTTT. Protein product: CASRFGLADSTDTQYF. V gene TRBV5-4 combines with J gene TRBJ2-3, with 10 bases that match TRBD2. Germline trimming cut 5 bases from V and 2 bases from J; bases unmatched to any gene: 8. The length of the CDR3 is 16 residues. The germline V gene has CDR1 SGHNT and CDR2 YYREEE (reference sequence).

This chain joins TRBV6-5 and TRBJ2-3; tentatively, D is TRBD2 (7 bases). This CDR3 is 14 amino acids long. Trimming cost V 6 bases and J 3 bases, with 13 bases left between them. Germline V lookup: CDR1 MNHEY, CDR2 SVGAGI. This CDR3 is CASSLQGLTDTQYF. In DNA form, the CDR3 reads TGTGCCAGCAGCTTACAGGGACTAACAGATACGCAGTATTTT.